What follows are 15 T cell receptor beta chains derived from one specimen sequenced in a study of T cell changes during pregnancy in multiple sclerosis. Generated by immunoSEQ multiplex PCR, the TCRdb table keeps only in-frame clones and is missing some. The data show about 52,000 clones, about 92% seen once. Sequencing was performed on CD4+ T cells from peripheral blood mononuclear cells, taken before pregnancy. These receptors originate from a female donor with multiple sclerosis, enrolled in a pregnancy study.

The V and J genes are TRBV4-2 and TRBJ1-2; D unresolved. The V gene's germline CDR1 is LGHNA and CDR2 YNFKEQ. The V end lost 0 bases, the J end lost 5 bases, and 22 bases lay between the germline ends. The CDR3 is made up of 18 amino acids. The CDR3 sequence is CASSQEVVGRAASYGYTF. Here the CDR3 DNA reads TGTGCCAGCAGCCAAGAGGTTGTCGGGAGGGCAGCTTCGTATGGCTACACCTTC.

The chain has TRBV9 and TRBJ2-3; possible D gene TRBD2, 6 bases. The CDR3 length is 18 residues. Deletions cut 1 base from V and 2 bases from J, with 20 bases between. In germline, CDR1 is SGDLS, CDR2 YYNGEE. The CDR3 DNA reads TGTGCCAGCAGCGTACGGAGCGGAGGGAGTGGGGTCACAGATACGCAGTATTTT. Its protein product is CASSVRSGGSGVTDTQYF.

The rearrangement links TRBV6-1 to TRBJ2-1; TRBD2 might be the D (5 bases). The germline CDR1 and CDR2 sequences are MNHNS and SASEGT. V lost 8 bases, J lost 4 bases, and 9 bases lay in between. The CDR3 is 12 residues long. The CDR3 region is CASRELYNEQFF. The CDR3 coding sequence is TGTGCCAGCCGGGAACTTTACAATGAGCAGTTCTTC.

The DNA for the CDR3 is TGTGCCAGCAGCCCGGGACTCCGTCGAGAGCAGTACTTC. Translated: CASSPGLRREQYF. The rearrangement joins TRBV7-2 to TRBJ2-7, with D possibly matching TRBD2 (6 bases). Germline V CDR1 and CDR2: SGHTA, FQGNSA. V was pared by 5 bases and J by 7 bases, with 15 bases between. This CDR3 is built from 13 residues.

V is TRBV27 and J is TRBJ2-2, with 9 bases identical to TRBD1. The CDR3 spans 16 residues. V was pared by 5 bases and J by 3 bases, with 7 bases of the junction left unmatched. Germline V gene sequence: CDR1 MNHEY, CDR2 SMNVEV (reference sequence). CDR3: CASSGYRGLYTGELFF. The CDR3 coding sequence is TGTGCCAGCAGTGGATACAGGGGGCTGTACACCGGGGAGCTGTTTTTT.

J is TRBJ2-3 and V is TRBV27; tentatively, D is TRBD2 (6 bases). The V end was cut by 6 bases, the J end by 0 bases, with 10 bases between. This CDR3 contains 14 residues. Germline V CDR1 and CDR2: MNHEY, SMNVEV (reference sequence). The CDR3: CASSPGASTDTQYF. As DNA, the CDR3 is TGTGCCAGCAGCCCGGGAGCCAGCACAGATACGCAGTATTTT.

The chain employs TRBV6-5 and TRBJ2-7; a possible D gene is TRBD1 (5 bases). The germline V gene has CDR1 MNHEY and CDR2 SVGAGI. The CDR3 loop spans 15 amino acids. The germline V and J ends were trimmed by 6 bases and 5 bases, with 20 bases remaining between them. DNA for the CDR3: TGTGCCAGCAGCCCAAAGGGGATAATCCCTCACGAGCAGTACTTC. The encoded protein is CASSPKGIIPHEQYF.

The V and J genes are TRBV5-4 and TRBJ1-1; weak D call: TRBD1 (6 bases). V was shortened by 4 bases and J by 8 bases, with 9 bases between the two germline ends. This CDR3 is built from 11 residues. Germline assignment: CDR1 SGHNT and CDR2 YYREEE (reference sequence). The CDR3 nucleotides are TGTGCCAGCAGCCTGGGGACAGAAGCTTTCTTT. This sequence encodes CASSLGTEAFF.

The chain recombines TRBV5-1 with TRBJ2-2, with 11 bases identical to TRBD2. After removal of 5 bases from V and 0 bases from J, the junction contained 6 bases not matched to a gene. The CDR3 consists of 17 residues. Germline assignment: CDR1 SGHRS and CDR2 YFSETQ. The chain's CDR3 is CASRLGLAGANTGELFF. CDR3 sequence (DNA): TGCGCCAGCAGACTTGGACTAGCGGGCGCGAACACCGGGGAGCTGTTTTTT.

The chain employs TRBV10-3 and TRBJ2-1, with 9 nucleotides matching TRBD2. Germline CDR1 reads ENHRY; CDR2 reads SYGVKD. The CDR3 length is 14 residues. V trimming: 4 bases; J trimming: 5 bases; junction bases outside the gene matches: 3. The CDR3 loop reads CAISGTSEHNEQFF. As DNA, the CDR3 is TGTGCCATCAGTGGGACTAGCGAACACAATGAGCAGTTCTTC.

The chain carries TRBV30 and TRBJ2-7; unclear D gene. Germline values: CDR1 GTSNPN, CDR2 SVGIG (reference sequence). This CDR3 spans 15 amino acids. The V gene lost 1 base and the J gene lost 1 base, with 14 bases spanning the gap. The CDR3 DNA sequence: TGTGCCTGGAGTGGGAGAGGTCGGCGTTCCTACGAGCAGTACTTC. Amino acids: CAWSGRGRRSYEQYF.

The rearrangement links TRBV7-9 to TRBJ1-5; D may be TRBD1 (5 bases). Germline CDR1 is SEHNR and CDR2 is FQNEAQ (reference sequence). There are 14 residues in the CDR3. V was pared by 4 bases and J by 6 bases, with 13 bases between. CDR3 sequence (DNA): TGTGCCAGCAGCTCTTCAGGGTTAGGTCAGCCCCAGCATTTT. Translated, it gives CASSSSGLGQPQHF.

The chain is built from TRBV5-1 and TRBJ2-2; 8 bases agree with TRBD1. The CDR3 is made up of 15 amino acids. Germline V gene lookup returns CDR1 SGHRS and CDR2 YFSETQ. V shed 4 bases and J 4 bases; nucleotides not matched to a gene: 6. CDR3 DNA sequence: TGCGCCAGCAGCCCCCGGACAGGGCTCACCGGGGAGCTGTTTTTT. Amino acids: CASSPRTGLTGELFF.

J is TRBJ2-1 and V is TRBV28; 8 bases line up with TRBD1. The V gene end was trimmed by 2 bases and the J gene end by 9 bases; junction bases not matched to a gene: 9. Germline CDR1 and CDR2: MDHEN and SYDVKM. CDR3 size: 15 residues. The CDR3 spells CASSLLGQAFAEQFF. As DNA, the CDR3 is TGTGCCAGCAGTTTACTGGGACAGGCATTTGCTGAGCAGTTCTTC.

The chain employs TRBV7-3 and TRBJ2-3, with 9 bases that match TRBD2. Looked up from germline, CDR1 is SGHTA and CDR2 is FQGTGA. The CDR3 contains 16 residues. With 5 bases clipped from V and 2 bases from J, the junction kept 8 bases outside the gene matches. The DNA of the CDR3 is TGTGCCAGCAGCCCCCGAGCGGGAGGATACACAGATACGCAGTATTTT. This encodes CASSPRAGGYTDTQYF.